Listed below are T cell receptor beta chains from one sample, sequenced in a study of molecular identifiers for immune sequencing clone quantification. TCRdb reprocessed the PCR reads with MiXCR, giving one entry per CDR3 protein. The sample comprises approximately 550,000 distinct CDR3 sequences, about a quarter of which are singletons, and about 0.75% rests with the top ten. Sequencing used naive CD8+ T cells from blood, with Jurkat cell RNA spiked in. Source of these receptors: a human donor in good health. Some libraries in this study had Jurkat cell RNA spiked in. Both conserved end residues are part of each CDR3. A D gene is named only where the DNA matches it firmly. Part of the rows lack a size; the others show once, few, many or a class for expanded clones.

j_call clone_size d_call v_call cdr3_length cdr3_nt cdr3_aa
TRBJ2-1 NA TRBD1 TRBV6-5 15 TGTGCCAGCAGACAGGACAGGGGTGATTGCAATGAGCAGTTCTTC CASRQDRGDCNEQFF
TRBJ2-5 NA TRBD1 TRBV4-1 15 TGCGCCAGCAGCCTGGGACAGACTTTCGAGGAGACCCAGTACTTC CASSLGQTFEETQYF
TRBJ2-3 many NA TRBV12-3/TRBV12-4 14 TGTGCCAGCGGCGAGCATGCTAGCACAGATACGCAGTATTTT CASGEHASTDTQYF
TRBJ2-7 few NA TRBV7-8 13 TGTGCCAGCAGCTTCGGGAACCCCTACGAGCAGTACTTC CASSFGNPYEQYF
TRBJ2-7 many NA TRBV7-9 15 TGTGCCAGCAGCTTAGTGATTGGGGGCCGGGGCGAGCAGTACTTC CASSLVIGGRGEQYF
TRBJ2-1 few NA TRBV27 14 TGTGCCAGCAGCCAGGGACCGAAATACAATGAGCAGTTCTTC CASSQGPKYNEQFF
TRBJ2-7 many TRBD2 TRBV5-4 12 TGTGCCAGCAGTCCGACTAGCGGTGAGCAGTACTTC CASSPTSGEQYF
TRBJ1-5 many NA TRBV12-3/TRBV12-4 14 TGTGCCAGCAGGGCGGGCTATAGCAATCAGCCCCAGCATTTT CASRAGYSNQPQHF
TRBJ2-3 many NA TRBV7-2 11 TGTGCCAGCAGGTTCGCAGATACGCAGTATTTT CASRFADTQYF
TRBJ2-2 NA TRBD1 TRBV9 17 TGTGCCAGCAGCGTAGGGGGGCAGGGGGCTGTTACCGGGGAGCTGTTTTTT CASSVGGQGAVTGELFF
TRBJ2-3 few TRBD2 TRBV4-2 16 TGTGCCAGCAGCCAAGATCCTAGCGGGAGTATAGATACGCAGTATTTT CASSQDPSGSIDTQYF
TRBJ2-7 many NA TRBV27 13 TGTGCCAGCAGTTGGGGGGCAGGGCGGGAGCAGTACTTC CASSWGAGREQYF
TRBJ2-7 many NA TRBV6-5 13 TGTGCCAGCACCGAGCGGAGCTCCTACGAGCAGTACTTC CASTERSSYEQYF
TRBJ2-2 few TRBD2 TRBV6-5 15 TGTGCCAGCAGAGGACTAGCGGGCCCCACCGGGGAGCTGTTTTTT CASRGLAGPTGELFF
TRBJ1-1 many TRBD1 TRBV28 15 TGTGCCAGCAGCCAGGGACAGGGAATGAACACTGAAGCTTTCTTT CASSQGQGMNTEAFF
TRBJ2-7 few TRBD2 TRBV7-2 15 TGTGCCAGCAGCTTAGAAGGCGGGAGGCCCTACGAGCAGTACTTC CASSLEGGRPYEQYF
TRBJ2-7 many TRBD1 TRBV14 14 TGTGCCAGCAGCCGCCTGACAGGGTTCTACGAGCAGTACTTC CASSRLTGFYEQYF
TRBJ1-5 NA NA TRBV6-5 16 TGTGCCAGCAGTTATGGTGGTCCGGCGGGCAATCAGCCCCAGCATTTT CASSYGGPAGNQPQHF
TRBJ2-7 NA TRBD1 TRBV7-9 12 TGTGCCAGCAGCCCTCTACGGGACAGTCTAACATTC CASSPLRDSLTF
TRBJ2-3 NA NA TRBV9 13 TGTGCCAGCAACGCCCAGGGGCAAGATACGCAGTATTTT CASNAQGQDTQYF
TRBJ1-1 few NA TRBV3-1 15 TGTGCCAGCAGCCAAGATCACGGAAGAGAAGCTGAAGCTTTCTTT CASSQDHGREAEAFF
TRBJ2-7 NA NA TRBV6-2/TRBV6-3 11 TGTACCAGCAGTAGTCTAGAAGGGCAGTACTTC CTSSSLEGQYF
TRBJ1-1 NA NA TRBV4-1 13 TGCGCCAGCAGCCAGGACACGAACACTGAAGCTTTCTTT CASSQDTNTEAFF
TRBJ2-1 many NA TRBV7-2 14 TGTGCCAGCAGCTCGTTATTGGACTACAATGAGCAGTTCTTC CASSSLLDYNEQFF
TRBJ2-5 NA NA TRBV6-5 17 TGTGCCAGCAGTTACACCGGGTGGGCGGGTGACCAAGAGACCCAGTACTTC CASSYTGWAGDQETQYF
TRBJ2-5 NA TRBD1 TRBV19 16 TGTGCCAGTAGTATTTACTCCGGGACAGGCCAAGAGACCCAGTACTTC CASSIYSGTGQETQYF
TRBJ2-5 NA TRBD2 TRBV27 18 TGTGCCAGCAGTGCACCGGGACTAGCGGGAGGCCCCCAAGAGCCCCAGTACTTC CASSAPGLAGGPQEPQYF
TRBJ2-7 NA NA TRBV20-1 15 TGCAGTGCTAGATCGGCACAGGGAGGAACCTACGAGCAGTACTTC CSARSAQGGTYEQYF
TRBJ2-7 NA NA TRBV11-2 15 TGTGCCAGCAGCTTAGAGGCCAGCCGCTCCTACGAGCAGTACTTC CASSLEASRSYEQYF
TRBJ2-1 NA NA TRBV4-2 14 TGTGCCAGCAGCCAAGAACGAGCGGACAATGAGCAGTTCTTC CASSQERADNEQFF
TRBJ1-1 few TRBD1 TRBV4-1 16 TGCGCCAGCAGCCAACGGACAGGGGGCACGGACACTGAAGCTTTCTTT CASSQRTGGTDTEAFF
TRBJ2-1 NA TRBD2 TRBV7-9 15 TGTGCCAGCAGCCTAACCGGGACTACACACAATGAGCAGTTCTTC CASSLTGTTHNEQFF
TRBJ2-3 NA NA TRBV29-1 14 TGCAGCGTTCTGGGACTGGAGCGACGAGATACGCAGTATTTT CSVLGLERRDTQYF
TRBJ2-1 NA TRBD2 TRBV19 13 TGTGCCGTCACTAGCGGGGGATTCAATGAGCAGTTCTTC CAVTSGGFNEQFF
TRBJ2-3 many TRBD1 TRBV24-1 14 TGTGCCACCAGTGATCCCGACAGGGGTACTACGCAGTATTTT CATSDPDRGTTQYF
TRBJ1-2 NA NA TRBV5-6 15 TGTGCCAGCAGCGAGGGGACGGCAGCTAACTATGGCTACACCTTC CASSEGTAANYGYTF
TRBJ2-1 once TRBD1 TRBV29-1 12 TGCAGCGCTGATACAGGGGACAATGAGCAGTTCTTC CSADTGDNEQFF
TRBJ1-1 many TRBD1 TRBV9 14 TGTGCCAGCACTAGGACAGGGAGCGTTACTGAAGCTTTCTTT CASTRTGSVTEAFF
TRBJ2-7 many NA TRBV19 13 TGTGCCAGCAGCGGGACAGGTCCTTACGAGCAGTACTTC CASSGTGPYEQYF
TRBJ1-1 NA NA TRBV7-6 13 TGTGCCAGCAGCTTAACGCTAGCCACTGAAGCTTTCTTT CASSLTLATEAFF
TRBJ2-2 many TRBD2 TRBV12-3/TRBV12-4 15 TGTGCCAGCAGCCATACTAGCGCGGTCGCCGGGGAGCTGTTTTTT CASSHTSAVAGELFF
TRBJ2-2 few NA TRBV6-2/TRBV6-3 12 TGTGCCAGCACCGCTCCCTTGGGGGAGCTGTTTTTT CASTAPLGELFF
TRBJ2-1 NA NA TRBV12-3/TRBV12-4 17 TGTGCCAGCAGTTTATGCCGGACAACCGAAGTCTGCAATGAGCAGTTCTTC CASSLCRTTEVCNEQFF
TRBJ2-3 many NA TRBV27 12 TGTGCCAGCAGTTTAGGGTACGATACGCAGTATTTT CASSLGYDTQYF
TRBJ2-5 few TRBD1 TRBV27 16 TGTGCCAGCAGTTCTCAGGGGGTGGAGTACCAAGAGCCCCAGTACTTC CASSSQGVEYQEPQYF
TRBJ2-2 NA NA TRBV20-1 16 TGCAGTGCTAGAGGTCTACGAAGGCAGAACACCGGAGAGCTGTTTTTT CSARGLRRQNTGELFF
TRBJ2-1 few TRBD2 TRBV7-9 16 TGTGCCAGCAGCCATATTGAGGTAGCGGGGGCGAATGAGCAGTTCTTC CASSHIEVAGANEQFF
TRBJ1-1 NA NA TRBV30 13 TGTGCCTGGAGTTCCTCATTTAGGGGTGAAGCTTTCTTT CAWSSSFRGEAFF
TRBJ1-2 NA NA TRBV30 15 TGTGCCTGGAGTGTACGGCTGGGCAGCCACTATGGCTACACCTTC CAWSVRLGSHYGYTF
TRBJ2-5 NA TRBD2 TRBV28 16 TGTGCCAGCACCCCGTTGTCTAGCGGATTTCAAGAGACCCAGTACTTC CASTPLSSGFQETQYF
TRBJ2-1 NA NA TRBV15 13 TGTGCCACCAGCAGAGAAGAAGAGGATGAGCAGTTCTTC CATSREEEDEQFF
TRBJ2-1 NA NA TRBV5-6 15 TGTGCCAGCAGCTCAGGGGCGGGAGCCTACAATGAGCAGTTCTTC CASSSGAGAYNEQFF
TRBJ2-5 few NA TRBV20-1 13 TGCAGTGCCGAGAGGGCTAGTGCGGAGACCCAGTACTTC CSAERASAETQYF
TRBJ2-3 NA NA TRBV6-5 16 TGTGCCAGCAGTTGCTCGATTTCGGCTAGTATAGATACGCAGTATTTT CASSCSISASIDTQYF
TRBJ2-3 few TRBD2 TRBV2 16 TGTGCCAGCAGTGATGGGACTAGCGGGGCGACAGATACGCAGTATTTT CASSDGTSGATDTQYF